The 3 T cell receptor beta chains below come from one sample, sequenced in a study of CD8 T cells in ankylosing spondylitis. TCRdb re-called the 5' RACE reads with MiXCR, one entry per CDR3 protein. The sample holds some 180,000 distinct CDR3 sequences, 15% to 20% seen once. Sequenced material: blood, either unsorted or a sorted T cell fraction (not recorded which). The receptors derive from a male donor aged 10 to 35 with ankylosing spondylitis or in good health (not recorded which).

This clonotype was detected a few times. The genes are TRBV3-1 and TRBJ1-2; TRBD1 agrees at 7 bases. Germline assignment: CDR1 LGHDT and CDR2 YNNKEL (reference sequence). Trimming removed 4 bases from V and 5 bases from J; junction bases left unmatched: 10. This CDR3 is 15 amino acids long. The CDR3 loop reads CASSPNPTGTYGYTF. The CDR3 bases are TGTGCCAGCAGCCCAAATCCGACAGGGACTTATGGCTACACCTTC.

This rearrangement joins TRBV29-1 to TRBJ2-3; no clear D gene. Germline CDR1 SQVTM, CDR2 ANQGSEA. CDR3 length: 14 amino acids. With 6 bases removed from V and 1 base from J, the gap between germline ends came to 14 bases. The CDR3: CSVDDVDGTDTQYF. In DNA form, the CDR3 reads TGCAGCGTGGACGACGTTGATGGCACAGATACGCAGTATTTT.

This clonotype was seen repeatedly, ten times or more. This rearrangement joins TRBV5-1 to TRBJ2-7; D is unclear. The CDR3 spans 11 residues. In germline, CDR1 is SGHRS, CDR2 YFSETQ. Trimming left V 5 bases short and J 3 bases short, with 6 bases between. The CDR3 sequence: CASRSGYEQYF. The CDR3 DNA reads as TGCGCCAGCAGATCGGGCTACGAGCAGTACTTC.